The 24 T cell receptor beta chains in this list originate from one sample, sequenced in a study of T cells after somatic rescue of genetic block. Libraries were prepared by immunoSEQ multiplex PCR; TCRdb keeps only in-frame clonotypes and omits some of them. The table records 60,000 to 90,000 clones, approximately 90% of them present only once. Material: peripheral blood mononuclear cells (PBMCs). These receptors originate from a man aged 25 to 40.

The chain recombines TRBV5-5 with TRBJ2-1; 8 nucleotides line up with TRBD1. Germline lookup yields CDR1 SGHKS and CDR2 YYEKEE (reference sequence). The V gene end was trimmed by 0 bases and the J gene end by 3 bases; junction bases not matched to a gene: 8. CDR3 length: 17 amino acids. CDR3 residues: CASSLARLDRDYNEQFF. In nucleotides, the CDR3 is TGTGCCAGCAGCTTGGCGCGCTTGGACAGGGACTACAATGAGCAGTTCTTC.

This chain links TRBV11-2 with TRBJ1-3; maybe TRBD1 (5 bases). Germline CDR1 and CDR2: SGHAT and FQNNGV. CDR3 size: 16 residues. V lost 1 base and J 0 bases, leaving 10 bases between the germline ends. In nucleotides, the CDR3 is TGTGCCAGCAGCTTAGCTACAGGACTCTCTGGAAACACCATATATTTT. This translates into CASSLATGLSGNTIYF.

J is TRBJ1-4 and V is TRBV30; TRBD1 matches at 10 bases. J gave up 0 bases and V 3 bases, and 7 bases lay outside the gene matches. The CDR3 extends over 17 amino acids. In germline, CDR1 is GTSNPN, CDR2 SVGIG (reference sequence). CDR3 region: CAWSGQGGIATNEKLFF. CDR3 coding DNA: TGTGCCTGGAGCGGACAGGGGGGGATTGCAACTAATGAAAAACTGTTTTTT.

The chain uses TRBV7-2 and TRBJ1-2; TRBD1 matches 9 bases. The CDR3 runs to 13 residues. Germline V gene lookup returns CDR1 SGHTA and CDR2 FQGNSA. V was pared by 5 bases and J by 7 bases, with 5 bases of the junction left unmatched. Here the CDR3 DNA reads TGTGCCAGCAGCCCCGGACAGGGGCTTGGCTACACCTTC. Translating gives CASSPGQGLGYTF.

DNA of the CDR3: TGTGCCAGCAGTGACTCCCCGGGCCCTAACTATGGCTACACCTTC. Translation: CASSDSPGPNYGYTF. This chain connects TRBV6-1 to TRBJ1-2, with D unresolved. This CDR3 has 15 residues. V was trimmed by 3 bases and J by 0 bases, leaving 11 bases between them. CDR1 MNHNS and CDR2 SASEGT come from the germline V gene.

The CDR3 spells CASSLRGENTGELFF. The CDR3 DNA reads as TGTGCCAGCAGCTTAAGGGGGGAGAACACCGGGGAGCTGTTTTTT. The rearrangement links TRBV11-2 to TRBJ2-2; D may correspond to TRBD1 or TRBD2 (6 bases each). There are 15 residues in the CDR3. The germline V gene encodes CDR1 SGHAT and CDR2 FQNNGV. V was trimmed by 2 bases and J by 1 base, leaving 8 bases between them.

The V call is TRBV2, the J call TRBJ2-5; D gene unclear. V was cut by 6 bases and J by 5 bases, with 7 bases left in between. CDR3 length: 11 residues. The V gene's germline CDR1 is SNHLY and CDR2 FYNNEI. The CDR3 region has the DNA TGTGCCAGCAGCCCCACTGAGACCCAGTACTTC. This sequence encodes CASSPTETQYF.

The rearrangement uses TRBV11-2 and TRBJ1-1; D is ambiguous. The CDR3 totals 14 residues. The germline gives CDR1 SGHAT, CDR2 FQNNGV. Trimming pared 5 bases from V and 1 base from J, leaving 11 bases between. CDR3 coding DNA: TGTGCCAGCAGCCCGAATACACAGAACACTGAAGCTTTCTTT. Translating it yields CASSPNTQNTEAFF.

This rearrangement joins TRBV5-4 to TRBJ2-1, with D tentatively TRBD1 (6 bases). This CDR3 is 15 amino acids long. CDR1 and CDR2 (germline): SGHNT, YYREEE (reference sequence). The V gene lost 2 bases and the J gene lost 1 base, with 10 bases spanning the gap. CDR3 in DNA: TGTGCCAGCAGCTTCGAAGGGGGATCCTACAATGAGCAGTTCTTC. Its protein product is CASSFEGGSYNEQFF.

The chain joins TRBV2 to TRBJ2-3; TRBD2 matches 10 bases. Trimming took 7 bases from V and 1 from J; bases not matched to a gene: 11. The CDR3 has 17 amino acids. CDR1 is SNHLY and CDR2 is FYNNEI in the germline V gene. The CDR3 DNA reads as TGTGCCAGCAACCTAGCGGGGGTCCCCCGGCGCACAGATACGCAGTATTTT. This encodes CASNLAGVPRRTDTQYF.

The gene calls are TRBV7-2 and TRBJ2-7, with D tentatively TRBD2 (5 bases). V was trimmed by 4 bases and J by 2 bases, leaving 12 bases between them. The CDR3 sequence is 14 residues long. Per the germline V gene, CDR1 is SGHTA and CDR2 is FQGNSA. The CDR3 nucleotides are TGTGCCAGCAGCTCCACCCCGGGAACCTACGAGCAGTACTTC. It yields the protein CASSSTPGTYEQYF.

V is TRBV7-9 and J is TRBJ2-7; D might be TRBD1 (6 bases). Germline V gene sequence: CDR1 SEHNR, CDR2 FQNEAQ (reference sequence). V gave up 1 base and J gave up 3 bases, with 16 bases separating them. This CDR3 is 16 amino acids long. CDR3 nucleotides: TGTGCCAGCAGCTTAGACGGTGGGACACTACGCTACGAGCAGTACTTC. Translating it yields CASSLDGGTLRYEQYF. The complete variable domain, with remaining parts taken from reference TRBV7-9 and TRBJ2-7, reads DTGVSQNPRHKITKRGQNVTFRCDPISEHNRLYWYRQTLGQGPEFLTYFQNEAQLEKSRLLSDRFSAERPKGSFSTLEIQRTEQGDSAMYLCASSLDGGTLRYEQYFGPGTRLTVT.

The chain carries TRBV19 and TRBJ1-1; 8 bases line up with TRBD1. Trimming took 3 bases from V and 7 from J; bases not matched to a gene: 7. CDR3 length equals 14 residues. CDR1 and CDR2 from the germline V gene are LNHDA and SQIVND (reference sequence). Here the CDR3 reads CASSIIQGVHEAFF. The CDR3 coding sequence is TGTGCCAGTAGTATTATACAGGGGGTCCATGAAGCTTTCTTT.

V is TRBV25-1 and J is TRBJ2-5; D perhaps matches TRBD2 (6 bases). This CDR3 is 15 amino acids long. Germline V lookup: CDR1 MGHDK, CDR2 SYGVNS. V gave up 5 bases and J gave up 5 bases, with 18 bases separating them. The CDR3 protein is CASSPGRIGKETQYF. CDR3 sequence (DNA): TGTGCCAGCAGTCCTGGGAGGATCGGTAAGGAGACCCAGTACTTC.

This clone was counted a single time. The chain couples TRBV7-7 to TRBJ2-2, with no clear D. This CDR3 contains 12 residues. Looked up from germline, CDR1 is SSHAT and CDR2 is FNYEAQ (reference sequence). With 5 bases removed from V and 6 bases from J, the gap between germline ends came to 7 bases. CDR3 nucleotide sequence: TGTGCCAGCAGCCCCGAATCCGGGGAGCTGTTTTTT. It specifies CASSPESGELFF.

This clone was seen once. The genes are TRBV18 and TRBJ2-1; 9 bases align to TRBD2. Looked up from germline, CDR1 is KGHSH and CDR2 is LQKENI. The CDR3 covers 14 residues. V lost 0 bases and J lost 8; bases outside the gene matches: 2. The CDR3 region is CASSPPSGSHEQFF. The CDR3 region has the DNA TGTGCCAGCTCACCACCTAGCGGGAGCCATGAGCAGTTCTTC. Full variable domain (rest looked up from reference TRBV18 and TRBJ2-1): NAGVMQNPRHLVRRRGQEARLRCSPMKGHSHVYWYRQLPEEGLKFMVYLQKENIIDESGMPKERFSAEFPKEGPSILRIQQVVRGDSAAYFCASSPPSGSHEQFFGPGTRLTVL.

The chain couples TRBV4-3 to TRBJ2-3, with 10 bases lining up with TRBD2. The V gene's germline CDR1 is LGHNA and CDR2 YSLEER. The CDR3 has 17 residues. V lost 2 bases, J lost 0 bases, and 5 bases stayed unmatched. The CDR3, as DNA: TGCGCCAGCAGCCAATCCGGACTAGCGGCTAGCACAGATACGCAGTATTTT. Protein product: CASSQSGLAASTDTQYF.

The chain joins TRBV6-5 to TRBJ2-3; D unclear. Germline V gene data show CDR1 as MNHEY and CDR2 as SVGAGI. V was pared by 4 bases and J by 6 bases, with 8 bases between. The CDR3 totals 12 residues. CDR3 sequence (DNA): TGTGCCAGCAGTTCCCCCGTTGATACGCAGTATTTT. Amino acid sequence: CASSSPVDTQYF.

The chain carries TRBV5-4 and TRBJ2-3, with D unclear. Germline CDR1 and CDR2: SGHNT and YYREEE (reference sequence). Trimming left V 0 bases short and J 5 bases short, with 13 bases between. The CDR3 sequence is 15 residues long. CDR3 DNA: TGTGCCAGCAGCTTGGAGCTGATGACGGGAGATACGCAGTATTTT. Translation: CASSLELMTGDTQYF. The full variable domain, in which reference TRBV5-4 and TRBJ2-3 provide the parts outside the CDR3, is ETGVTQSPTHLIKTRGQQVTLRCSSQSGHNTVSWYQQALGQGPQFIFQYYREEENGRGNFPPRFSGLQFPNYSSELNVNALELDDSALYLCASSLELMTGDTQYFGPGTRLTVL.

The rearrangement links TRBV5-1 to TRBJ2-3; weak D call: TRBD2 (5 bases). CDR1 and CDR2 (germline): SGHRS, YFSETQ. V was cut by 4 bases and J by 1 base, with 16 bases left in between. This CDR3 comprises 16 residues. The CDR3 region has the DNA TGCGCCAGCAGCGCCAGCGAGGGAGTTGGCACAGATACGCAGTATTTT. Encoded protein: CASSASEGVGTDTQYF.

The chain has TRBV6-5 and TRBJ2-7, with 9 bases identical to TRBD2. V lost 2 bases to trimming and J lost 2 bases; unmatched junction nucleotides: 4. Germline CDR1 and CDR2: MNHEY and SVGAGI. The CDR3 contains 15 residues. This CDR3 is CASSYGAGGTYEQYF. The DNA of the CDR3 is TGTGCCAGCAGTTACGGAGCGGGAGGAACCTACGAGCAGTACTTC.

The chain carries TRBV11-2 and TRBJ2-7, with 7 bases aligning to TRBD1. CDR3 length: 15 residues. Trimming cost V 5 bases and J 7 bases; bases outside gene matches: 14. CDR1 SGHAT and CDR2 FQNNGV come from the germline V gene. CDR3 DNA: TGTGCCAGCAGCCTCACCGGACAGGTTACGGGAGAGCAGTACTTC. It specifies CASSLTGQVTGEQYF.

The CDR3 nucleotides read TGTGCCACCAAAGGGGCTAGCGGGAGGGCCAAAGATACGCAGTATTTT. This codes for CATKGASGRAKDTQYF. The chain recombines TRBV28 with TRBJ2-3; 12 nucleotides agree with TRBD2. V shed 10 bases, J shed 5 bases, and the junction held 13 bases outside the gene matches. CDR1 MDHEN and CDR2 SYDVKM come from the germline V gene. The CDR3 is 16 amino acids.

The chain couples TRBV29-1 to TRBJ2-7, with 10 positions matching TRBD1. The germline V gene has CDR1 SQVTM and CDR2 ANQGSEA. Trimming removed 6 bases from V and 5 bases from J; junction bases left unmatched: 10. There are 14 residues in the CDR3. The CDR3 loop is CSVRTGGRQDEQYF. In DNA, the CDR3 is TGCAGCGTACGGACAGGGGGTCGTCAGGACGAGCAGTACTTC.